This T cell receptor (beta chain) was found in a study of blood T cell repertoires in COVID-19. On the study more broadly: PBMCs, B-cell-depleted T cells, or T cells were the source of the cDNA or gDNA that made up the material.

As processed by the authors: Reference gene primers were amplified, and this amplification served to estimate nucleated cell counts. TCRdb's copy holds only in-frame clones and misses some; the assay was immunoSEQ multiplex PCR. V and J calls and clone size are those listed in that table; D and trimming were worked out from the DNA. This sample carries just over 300,000 clones, about 90% of them seen once, and the ten largest clones take 1.5% to 2%. Germline loops: CDR1 SGHTA, CDR2 FQGNSA. The junction had 3 bases not matched to a gene; V was cut back by 3 bases and J by 4 bases. This CDR3 comprises 14 residues. Followed over time, Seattle patients had been enrolled while infection was active.

The source of this sequence is a woman in her 30s with COVID-19, enrolled during active disease. This sequence joins TRBV7-2 and TRBJ2-5, with 9 bases matching TRBD2. Sequenced sample: peripheral blood. The CDR3 is CASSFAGGRETQYF. The CDR3 DNA is TGTGCCAGCAGCTTTGCGGGGGGGCGAGAGACCCAGTACTTC.